This T cell receptor beta chain was sequenced in a study of T cell responses to AZD1222 COVID-19 vaccine. Points from the study as a whole: No repertoire was sampled before or during the peak T cell response, only after it.

This table comes from immunoSEQ multiplex PCR, and its TCRdb copy is limited to in-frame clones, with some not included. The sample has roughly 200,000 clones; approximately 89% are singletons. In the case of this clone: Its antigen is unknown.

With 7 bases removed from V and 8 bases from J, the gap between germline ends came to 20 bases. Germline CDR1 is MDHEN and CDR2 is SYDVKM. This CDR3 region has 14 residues. The sequencing used peripheral blood, collected 28 days after the second AZD1222 dose. The TCR comes from an adult who received the AZD1222 COVID-19 vaccine. This chain uses TRBV28 with TRBJ1-2; the D gene is possibly TRBD1 (6 bases). The CDR3: CASNPRGGRGGYTF. CDR3 DNA sequence: TGTGCCAGCAACCCCCGAGGGGGTAGAGGGGGCTACACCTTC.